This note documents a single T cell receptor (beta chain) sequence. This sample was included in a study of response to subunit inactivated influenza vaccine. One entry per CDR3 protein results from TCRdb running MiXCR on the RT-PCR reads. The sample carries about 540,000 distinct CDR3 sequences, less than 25% recorded once. Germline loops: CDR1 LGHNA, CDR2 YNFKEQ. The V and J ends lost 1 base and 2 bases respectively, with 15 bases between them. The CDR3 is 17 residues long. These same records also appear under a second study, on T cells expressing NK-cell markers. Per that paper: cDNA encoding TCR beta was synthesized via 5'RACE template switching incorporating UMIs. Serological testing identified seven of the eight sequenced donors as HCMV-seropositive and one as seronegative. In several experiments, sorting was restricted to alpha-beta TCR T cells by an anti-gamma-delta TCR antibody. One observes that, in several donors, these clonotypes were also the leading ones within the CD3+CD56-NKG2C+ fraction.

The sequencing used CD4+ T cells sorted from PBMCs, collected 11 to 12 days after vaccination. The source of this sequence is a man aged 50 to 59 who received an inactivated influenza vaccine. V and J are TRBV4-2 and TRBJ2-1; D unclear. CDR3 sequence (DNA): TGTGCCAGCAGCCAAGCCCTCAAGGGCACTCCCTACAATGAGCAGTTCTTC. Protein: CASSQALKGTPYNEQFF.